This is a list of T cell receptor beta chains from one sample in a study of blood T cell repertoires in COVID-19. The data were produced by immunoSEQ multiplex PCR, yet TCRdb's version contains in-frame clones alone and is incomplete. The sample yields 250,000 to 300,000 clones, around 84% seen once. The sample comprised PBMCs or T cells enriched from blood (not recorded which). The receptors here all came from a man aged 25-40 years with acute COVID-19. The CDR3 runs from the conserved cysteine through the conserved F or W. The D gene is left open where the match is weak. Size is stated for part of the rows, as once, few or many counts, or as a class when the clone is expanded.

v_gene,j_gene,abundance,d_gene,CDR3nt,CDR3aa
TRBV19,TRBJ2-1,.,.,TGTGCCAGTAGTATTGGTCAGAACAATGAGCAGTTCTTC,CASSIGQNNEQFF
TRBV4-1,TRBJ1-3,.,.,TGCGCCAGCAGCCACCCGAAACAGGGCAGCTCTGGAAACACCATATATTTT,CASSHPKQGSSGNTIYF
TRBV28,TRBJ1-4,.,TRBD1,TGTGCCAGCAGGACAGGGCCGGAAAAACTGTTTTTT,CASRTGPEKLFF
TRBV5-1,TRBJ1-4,.,TRBD1,TGCGCCAGCAGCTTGGCCAGGGGACAGAATGAAAAACTGTTTTTT,CASSLARGQNEKLFF
TRBV15,TRBJ1-6,.,TRBD1,TGTGCCACCAGCAAGGACAGGGGGGTCGGTTCACCCCTCCACTTT,CATSKDRGVGSPLHF
TRBV24-1,TRBJ2-5,.,.,TGTGCCACCAGTGATTACCCTAGGGAGACCCAGTACTTC,CATSDYPRETQYF
TRBV5-1,TRBJ2-3,.,.,TGTACCAGCAGCTTGAGGGGCATCATCACAGATACGCAGTATTTT,CTSSLRGIITDTQYF
TRBV7-3,TRBJ1-1,.,.,TGTGCCAGCAGCCCGAGGGGGGGGCTAACTGAAGCTTTCTTT,CASSPRGGLTEAFF
TRBV6-6,TRBJ1-1,.,.,TGTGCCAGCAGTTACACCGGCCGGGGGGATGAAGCTTTCTTT,CASSYTGRGDEAFF
TRBV10-3,TRBJ1-1,.,TRBD1,TGTGCCATCAGTCCGGGACAGGGGATGTCTGAAGCTTTCTTT,CAISPGQGMSEAFF
TRBV24-1,TRBJ1-1,.,TRBD1,TGTGCCACCAGTGATCCGAGACAGGGTGGAGGTGAAGCTTTCTTT,CATSDPRQGGGEAFF
TRBV10-3,TRBJ1-2,.,.,TGTGCCATCAGTGAAGACACAAACTATGGCTACACCTTC,CAISEDTNYGYTF
TRBV18,TRBJ1-1,.,.,TGTGCCAGCTCACCATTGGACAGGAACACTGAAGCTTTCTTT,CASSPLDRNTEAFF
TRBV13,TRBJ2-1,once,TRBD1,TGTGCCAGCAGCTTCCAGGGGGCCCAGGGGATCTTC,CASSFQGAQGIF
TRBV9,TRBJ2-1,few,TRBD2,TGTGCCAGCAGCATCCGCGGGACTAGCGGTCAGGATGAGCAGTTCTTC,CASSIRGTSGQDEQFF
TRBV24-1,TRBJ2-2,.,TRBD1,TGTGCCACCAGTGATCTAACAGGGGAATCCGGGGAGCTGTTTTTT,CATSDLTGESGELFF
TRBV6-4,TRBJ2-1,few,TRBD2,TGTGCCAGCAGCGGGACTAGCGGGAGCTACAATGAGCAGTTCTTC,CASSGTSGSYNEQFF
TRBV3-1/TRBV3-2,TRBJ1-2,few,.,TGTGCCAGCAGCCAAGTCGACAGTATTAACTATGGCTACACCTTC,CASSQVDSINYGYTF
TRBV4-2,TRBJ1-1,.,TRBD1,TGTGCCAGCAGCCAAGAGGGACAGGGGGCTCCTGAAGCTTTCTTT,CASSQEGQGAPEAFF
TRBV6-6,TRBJ1-4,.,.,TGTGCCAGCAGTTACTCTTCCCGGGATGAAAAACTGTTTTTT,CASSYSSRDEKLFF
TRBV27,TRBJ2-3,.,.,TGTGCCAGCAGTTTAAGACAGACAATAGATACGCAGTATTTT,CASSLRQTIDTQYF
TRBV9,TRBJ2-1,.,TRBD1,TGTGCCAGCAGCGCCTTGGACAGGGACAATGAGCAGTTCTTC,CASSALDRDNEQFF